These 24 T cell receptor beta chains originate from one sample sequenced in a study of T cell changes during pregnancy in multiple sclerosis. TCRdb keeps only in-frame clones here, not all; method: immunoSEQ multiplex PCR. The table records roughly 50,000 clones, 85% to 95% of them present only once. The material was CD4+ T cells from peripheral blood mononuclear cells, obtained in the third trimester of pregnancy. The source of these receptors is a female donor with multiple sclerosis, enrolled in a pregnancy study.

The V gene is TRBV4-2, the J gene TRBJ2-5; the match to TRBD2 covers 12 bases. The CDR3 sequence is 19 residues long. Trimming removed 0 bases from V and 3 bases from J; junction bases left unmatched: 11. CDR1 and CDR2 from the germline V gene are LGHNA and YNFKEQ. CDR3 loop: CASSQDMTSGRRGEETQYF. The DNA for the CDR3 is TGTGCCAGCAGCCAAGATATGACTAGCGGGAGACGGGGCGAAGAGACCCAGTACTTC.

This clone was picked up one time. The rearrangement uses TRBV6-5 and TRBJ2-7, with 12 bases matching TRBD2. Germline V gene data show CDR1 as MNHEY and CDR2 as SVGAGI. CDR3 length: 16 amino acids. The V segment lost 0 bases and the J segment 6 bases; nucleotides outside the gene matches: 6. As DNA, the CDR3 is TGTGCCAGCAGTTACTCCGGGTCACTAGCGGGAGGCGAGCAGTACTTC. Translating it yields CASSYSGSLAGGEQYF.

This clone was found a few times. The chain employs TRBV7-3 and TRBJ2-5, with 9 bases fitting TRBD1. The germline CDR1 and CDR2 sequences are SGHTA and FQGTGA. J was trimmed by 5 bases and V by 2 bases; bases with no gene match: 6. The CDR3 is 15 amino acids. The CDR3 DNA reads as TGTGCCAGCAGCTTAGGGACAGGGCACGTGGAGACCCAGTACTTC. Translated: CASSLGTGHVETQYF. Together with reference TRBV7-3 and TRBJ2-5, the CDR3 gives the full variable domain: GAGVSQTPSNKVTEKGKYVELRCDPISGHTALYWYRQSLGQGPEFLIYFQGTGAADDSGLPNDRFFAVRPEGSVSTLKIQRTERGDSAVYLCASSLGTGHVETQYFGPGTRLLVL.

The genes are TRBV2 and TRBJ2-3; the match to TRBD1 covers 7 bases. CDR3 length: 15 amino acids. Germline V CDR1 and CDR2: SNHLY, FYNNEI. The trim removed 9 bases at V and 0 bases at J, leaving 9 bases unmatched. CDR3 residues: CASARDRYSTDTQYF. Written as DNA, the CDR3 is TGTGCCAGTGCTCGGGACAGATATAGCACAGATACGCAGTATTTT. Combining the CDR3 with reference TRBV2 and TRBJ2-3 gives the whole variable domain EPEVTQTPSHQVTQMGQEVILRCVPISNHLYFYWYRQILGQKVEFLVSFYNNEISEKSEIFDDQFSVERPDGSNFTLKIRSTKLEDSAMYFCASARDRYSTDTQYFGPGTRLTVL.

J is TRBJ2-3 and V is TRBV9, with 10 bases matching TRBD2. CDR1 is SGDLS, CDR2 YYNGEE, per germline. The CDR3 is 16 residues long. After removal of 0 bases from V and 4 bases from J, the junction contained 5 bases not matched to a gene. The CDR3 bases are TGTGCCAGCAGCGTAGAGCTAGCGGGAGTTCCAGATACGCAGTATTTT. This sequence encodes CASSVELAGVPDTQYF.

This chain links TRBV15 with TRBJ2-1; tentatively, D is TRBD2 (6 bases). Germline assignment: CDR1 LNHNV and CDR2 YYDKDF (reference sequence). CDR3 size: 13 residues. V lost 7 bases to trimming and J lost 9 bases, with 16 bases between them. The CDR3 sequence is CATTPVRGGEQFF. In DNA, the CDR3 is TGTGCCACCACGCCCGTTCGGGGAGGTGAGCAGTTCTTC.

The chain is built from TRBV4-3 and TRBJ2-7; 10 bases agree with TRBD1. Germline V CDR1 and CDR2: LGHNA, YSLEER. This CDR3 is built from 17 residues. After removal of 5 bases from V and 3 bases from J, the junction contained 13 bases not matched to a gene. CDR3 region: CASSSRPQGQGSYEQYF. The CDR3 DNA is TGCGCCAGCAGCTCACGACCCCAGGGACAGGGGAGCTACGAGCAGTACTTC.

This chain uses TRBV6-5 with TRBJ1-1; 8 bases fit TRBD1. V trimming: 4 bases; J trimming: 3 bases; junction bases outside the gene matches: 7. Germline V gene data show CDR1 as MNHEY and CDR2 as SVGAGI. This CDR3 region has 15 residues. The CDR3 bases are TGTGCCAGCAGTTTCGACAGGGGAAGCTACACTGAAGCTTTCTTT. The encoded protein is CASSFDRGSYTEAFF.

The rearrangement uses TRBV19 and TRBJ2-5; perhaps TRBD2 as D (6 bases). V was clipped by 3 bases and J by 5 bases, with 16 bases between them. The germline V gene has CDR1 LNHDA and CDR2 SQIVND (reference sequence). CDR3 size: 15 residues. The CDR3 region is CASSIMAGLTETQYF. DNA for the CDR3: TGTGCCAGTAGTATCATGGCGGGGTTGACGGAGACCCAGTACTTC.

The chain links TRBV25-1 to TRBJ2-7; TRBD2 agrees at 7 bases. V dropped 10 bases and J dropped 5; count of bases not matched to a gene: 14. The CDR3 sequence is 14 residues long. The germline V gene has CDR1 MGHDK and CDR2 SYGVNS. CDR3 region: CATGKTGGPHEQYF. In DNA form, the CDR3 reads TGTGCCACCGGGAAGACGGGAGGACCCCACGAGCAGTACTTC.

The CDR3 DNA is TGTGCCAGCAGACCAGGGGAGCCTTCGGGCTACACCTTC. Residues: CASRPGEPSGYTF. This chain connects TRBV28 to TRBJ1-2; tentatively, D is TRBD1 (6 bases). The CDR3 is 13 amino acids. Between the trimmed V and J ends, which lost 6 bases and 8 bases, there was a span of 16 bases. Germline CDR1 MDHEN, CDR2 SYDVKM.

The chain uses TRBV28 and TRBJ1-2, with unresolved D. Trimming stripped 2 bases from V and 3 bases from J, with 10 bases between. Germline V gene lookup returns CDR1 MDHEN and CDR2 SYDVKM. The CDR3 sequence is 14 residues long. The DNA of the CDR3 is TGTGCCAGCAGTTTACTGACCGGGTACTATGGCTACACCTTC. Translation: CASSLLTGYYGYTF.

The chain joins TRBV4-3 to TRBJ1-5; D may be TRBD1 (5 bases). The CDR3 covers 13 residues. CDR1 and CDR2 from the germline V gene are LGHNA and YSLEER. The V end was cut by 6 bases, the J end by 5 bases, with 11 bases between. CDR3 protein: CASSPGFDQPQHF. CDR3 DNA sequence: TGCGCCAGCAGTCCAGGGTTTGATCAGCCCCAGCATTTT.

This clone was recorded once. The chain employs TRBV6-5 and TRBJ1-2; 8 nucleotides match TRBD1. Germline CDR1 is MNHEY and CDR2 is SVGAGI. CDR3 length equals 13 residues. V trimming: 10 bases; J trimming: 2 bases; junction bases outside the gene matches: 6. The CDR3: CATTRGQNYGYTF. Written as DNA, the CDR3 is TGTGCCACCACCAGGGGGCAAAACTATGGCTACACCTTC.

This chain joins TRBV14 and TRBJ1-2; 7 nucleotides match TRBD1. The CDR3 runs to 15 residues. Germline V gene lookup returns CDR1 SGHDN and CDR2 FVKESK. Unmatched junction bases numbered 4, after V lost 2 bases and J lost 1 base. The CDR3 here is CASSQNRGSNYGYTF. The CDR3 DNA is TGTGCCAGCAGCCAAAACAGGGGTAGTAACTATGGCTACACCTTC. Together with reference TRBV14 and TRBJ1-2, the CDR3 gives the full variable domain: EAGVTQFPSHSVIEKGQTVTLRCDPISGHDNLYWYRRVMGKEIKFLLHFVKESKQDESGMPNNRFLAERTGGTYSTLKVQPAELEDSGVYFCASSQNRGSNYGYTFGSGTRLTVV.

This clone was counted a single time. The rearrangement uses TRBV5-6 and TRBJ2-5; 7 bases agree with TRBD1. After removal of 3 bases from V and 4 bases from J, the junction contained 3 bases not matched to a gene. The V gene's germline CDR1 is SGHDT and CDR2 YYEEEE. The CDR3 is 13 residues long. CDR3 region: CASSYRDRETQYF. DNA of the CDR3: TGTGCCAGCAGCTACCGGGACAGAGAGACCCAGTACTTC.

V gene TRBV19 combines with J gene TRBJ2-2, with 10 nucleotides matching TRBD2. The V segment lost 7 bases and the J segment 5 bases; nucleotides outside the gene matches: 7. Germline loops: CDR1 LNHDA, CDR2 SQIVND (reference sequence). The CDR3 is made up of 15 amino acids. This CDR3 reads CASTRTSGRTGELFF. The CDR3 DNA sequence: TGTGCCAGTACCCGGACTAGCGGTCGGACCGGGGAGCTGTTTTTT.

The gene calls are TRBV20-1 and TRBJ1-1; unclear D gene. Per the germline V gene, CDR1 is DFQATT and CDR2 is SNEGSKA (reference sequence). This CDR3 spans 10 amino acids. V shed 3 bases and J shed 4 bases, with 3 bases lying between them. CDR3 bases: TGCAGTGCTAGGGCCACTGAAGCTTTCTTT. It is translated as CSARATEAFF.

This chain connects TRBV7-2 to TRBJ2-7, with 13 nucleotides matching TRBD2. Germline CDR1 is SGHTA and CDR2 is FQGNSA. The CDR3 extends over 13 amino acids. After removal of 8 bases from V and 6 bases from J, the junction contained 4 bases not matched to a gene. CDR3 residues: CASGTSGATEQYF. The CDR3 bases are TGTGCCAGCGGGACTAGCGGGGCCACCGAGCAGTACTTC.

The chain uses TRBV23-1 and TRBJ1-2; 8 nucleotides agree with TRBD1. TRBV23-1 is an ORF, with its function uncertain. The CDR3 is 21 residues long. V shed 2 bases, J shed 2 bases, and the junction held 22 bases outside the gene matches. The CDR3 here is CASSQHRADRGPGRTNYGYTF. The CDR3 DNA sequence: TGCGCCAGCAGTCAACATCGGGCCGACAGGGGTCCGGGCCGGACAAACTATGGCTACACCTTC.

This clone was seen a handful of times. The rearrangement joins TRBV19 to TRBJ2-3, with D perhaps matching TRBD2 (6 bases). The CDR3 contains 14 residues. Germline V lookup: CDR1 LNHDA, CDR2 SQIVND (reference sequence). Trimming took 6 bases from V and 2 from J, leaving 12 bases between them. For the CDR3, the DNA is TGTGCCAGTAGCGGGACTGTACTCACAGATACGCAGTATTTT. Amino acid sequence: CASSGTVLTDTQYF.

The rearrangement joins TRBV27 to TRBJ1-4, with D unresolved. V lost 4 bases, J lost 8 bases, and 17 bases lay in between. This CDR3 has 15 residues. The V gene's germline CDR1 is MNHEY and CDR2 SMNVEV (reference sequence). Written as DNA, the CDR3 is TGTGCCAGCAGTTCCCTCCGGGAAATCCAGGAAAAACTGTTTTTT. Its translation is CASSSLREIQEKLFF.

This clone turned up a few times. The chain couples TRBV4-3 to TRBJ2-7, with D possibly being TRBD2 (7 bases). CDR1 LGHNA and CDR2 YSLEER come from the germline V gene. CDR3 size: 15 residues. V was shortened by 4 bases and J by 6 bases, with 19 bases between the two germline ends. The CDR3 nucleotides are TGCGCCAGCAGCCCCGTGGGGGGGCCGTCCGCCGAGCAGTACTTC. This sequence encodes CASSPVGGPSAEQYF.

The chain links TRBV6-1 to TRBJ1-4; D possibly corresponds to TRBD1 (6 bases). Germline lookup yields CDR1 MNHNS and CDR2 SASEGT. This CDR3 has 14 residues. The germline V and J ends were trimmed by 4 bases and 8 bases, with 14 bases remaining between them. CDR3: CASSALGAGEKLFF. The CDR3 DNA reads as TGTGCCAGCAGTGCGTTGGGGGCAGGAGAAAAACTGTTTTTT.